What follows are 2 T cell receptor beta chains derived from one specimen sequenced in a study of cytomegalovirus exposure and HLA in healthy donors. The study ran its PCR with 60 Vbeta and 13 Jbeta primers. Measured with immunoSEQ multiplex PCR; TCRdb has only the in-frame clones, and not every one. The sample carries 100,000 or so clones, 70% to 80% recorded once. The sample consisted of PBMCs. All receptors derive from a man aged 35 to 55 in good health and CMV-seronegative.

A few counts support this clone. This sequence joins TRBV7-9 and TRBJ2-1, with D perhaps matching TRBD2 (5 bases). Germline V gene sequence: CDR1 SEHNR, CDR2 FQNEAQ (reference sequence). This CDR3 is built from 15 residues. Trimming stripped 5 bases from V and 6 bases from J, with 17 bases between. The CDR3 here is CASSPDGDPFNEQFF. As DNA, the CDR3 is TGTGCCAGCAGCCCCGACGGGGATCCCTTCAATGAGCAGTTCTTC.

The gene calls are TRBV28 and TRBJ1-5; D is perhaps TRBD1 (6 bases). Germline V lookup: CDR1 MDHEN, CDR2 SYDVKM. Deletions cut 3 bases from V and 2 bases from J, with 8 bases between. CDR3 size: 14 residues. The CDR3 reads CASSFPGGNQPQHF. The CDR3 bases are TGTGCCAGCAGTTTTCCAGGGGGCAATCAGCCCCAGCATTTT.